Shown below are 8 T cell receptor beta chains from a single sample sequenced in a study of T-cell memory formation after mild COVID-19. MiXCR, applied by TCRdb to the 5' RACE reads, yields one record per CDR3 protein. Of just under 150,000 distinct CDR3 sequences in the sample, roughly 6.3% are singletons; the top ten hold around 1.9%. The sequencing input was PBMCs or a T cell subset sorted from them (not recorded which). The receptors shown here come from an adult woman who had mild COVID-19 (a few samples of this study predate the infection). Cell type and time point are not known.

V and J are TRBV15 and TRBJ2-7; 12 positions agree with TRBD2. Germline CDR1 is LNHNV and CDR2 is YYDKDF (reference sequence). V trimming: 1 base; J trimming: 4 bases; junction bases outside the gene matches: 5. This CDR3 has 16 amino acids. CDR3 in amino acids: CATSRVKGLAGYEQYF. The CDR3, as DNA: TGTGCCACCAGCAGAGTAAAGGGACTAGCGGGTTACGAGCAGTACTTC. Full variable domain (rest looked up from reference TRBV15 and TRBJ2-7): DAMVIQNPRYQVTQFGKPVTLSCSQTLNHNVMYWYQQKSSQAPKLLFHYYDKDFNNEADTPDNFQSRRPNTSFCFLDIRSPGLGDTAMYLCATSRVKGLAGYEQYFGPGTRLTVT.

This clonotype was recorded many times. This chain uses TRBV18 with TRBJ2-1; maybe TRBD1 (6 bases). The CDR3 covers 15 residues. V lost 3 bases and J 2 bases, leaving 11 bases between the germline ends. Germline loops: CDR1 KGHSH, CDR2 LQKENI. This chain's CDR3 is CASSPLAGAYNEQFF. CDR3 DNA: TGTGCCAGCTCACCGTTGGCAGGGGCCTACAATGAGCAGTTCTTC.

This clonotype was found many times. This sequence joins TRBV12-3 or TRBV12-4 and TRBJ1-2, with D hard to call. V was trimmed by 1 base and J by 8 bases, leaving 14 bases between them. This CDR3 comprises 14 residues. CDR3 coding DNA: TGTGCCAGCAGTTTAGATCCAGGAACTGGGGGCTACACCTTC. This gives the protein CASSLDPGTGGYTF.

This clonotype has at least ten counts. The CDR3 DNA follows: TGTGCCAGCAGCTTAATAGACAATCAGCCCCAGCATTTT. Its translation is CASSLIDNQPQHF. The chain joins TRBV5-5 to TRBJ1-5; D unclear. Germline CDR1 reads SGHKS; CDR2 reads YYEKEE (reference sequence). The V and J ends lost 2 bases and 3 bases respectively, with 6 bases between them. This CDR3 is 13 amino acids long. The complete variable domain, with remaining parts taken from reference TRBV5-5 and TRBJ1-5, reads DAGVTQSPTHLIKTRGQQVTLRCSPISGHKSVSWYQQVLGQGPQFIFQYYEKEERGRGNFPDRFSARQFPNYSSELNVNALLLGDSALYLCASSLIDNQPQHFGDGTRLSIL.

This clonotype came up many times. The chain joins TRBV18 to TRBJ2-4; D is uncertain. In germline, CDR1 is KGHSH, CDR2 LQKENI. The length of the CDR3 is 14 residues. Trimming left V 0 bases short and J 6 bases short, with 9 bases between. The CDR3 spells CASSPPAHRNIQYF. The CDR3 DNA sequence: TGTGCCAGCTCACCACCGGCCCACAGAAACATTCAGTACTTC.

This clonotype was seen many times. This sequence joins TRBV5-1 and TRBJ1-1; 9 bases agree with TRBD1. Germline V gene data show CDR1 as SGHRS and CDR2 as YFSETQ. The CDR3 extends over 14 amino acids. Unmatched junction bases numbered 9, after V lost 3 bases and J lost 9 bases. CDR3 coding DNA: TGCGCCAGCAGCTACCAGGGACAGGGAGAACAAGCTTTCTTT. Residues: CASSYQGQGEQAFF.

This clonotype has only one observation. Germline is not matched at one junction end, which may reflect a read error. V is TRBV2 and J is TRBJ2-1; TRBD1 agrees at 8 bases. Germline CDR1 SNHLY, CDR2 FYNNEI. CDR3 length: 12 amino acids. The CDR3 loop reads CASRPGQGMWLF. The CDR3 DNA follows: TGTGCCAGCAGGCCAGGACAGGGTATGTGGTTATTC.

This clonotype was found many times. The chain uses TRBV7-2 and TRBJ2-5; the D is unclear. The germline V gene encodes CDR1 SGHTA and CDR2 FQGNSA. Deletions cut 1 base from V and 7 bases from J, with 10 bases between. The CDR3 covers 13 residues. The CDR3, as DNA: TGTGCCAGCAGCTTAGGACCCTCGGGGACCCAGTACTTC. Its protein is CASSLGPSGTQYF.